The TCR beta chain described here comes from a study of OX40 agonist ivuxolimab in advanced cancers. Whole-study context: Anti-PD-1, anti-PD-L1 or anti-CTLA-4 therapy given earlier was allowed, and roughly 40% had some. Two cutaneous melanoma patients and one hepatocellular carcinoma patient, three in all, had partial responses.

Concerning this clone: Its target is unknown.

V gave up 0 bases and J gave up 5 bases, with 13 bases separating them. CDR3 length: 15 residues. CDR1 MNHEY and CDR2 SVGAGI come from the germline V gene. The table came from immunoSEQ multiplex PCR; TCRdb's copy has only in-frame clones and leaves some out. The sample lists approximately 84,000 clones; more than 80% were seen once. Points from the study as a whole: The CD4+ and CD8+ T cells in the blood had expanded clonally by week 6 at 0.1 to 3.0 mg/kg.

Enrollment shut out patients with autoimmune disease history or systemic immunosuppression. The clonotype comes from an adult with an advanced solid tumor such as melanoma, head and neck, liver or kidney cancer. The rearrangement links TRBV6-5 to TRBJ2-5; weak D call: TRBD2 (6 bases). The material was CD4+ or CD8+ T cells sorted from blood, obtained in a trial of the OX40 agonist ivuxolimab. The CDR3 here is CASSYSGAAGETQYF. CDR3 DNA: TGTGCCAGCAGTTACTCCGGAGCCGCGGGGGAGACCCAGTACTTC.